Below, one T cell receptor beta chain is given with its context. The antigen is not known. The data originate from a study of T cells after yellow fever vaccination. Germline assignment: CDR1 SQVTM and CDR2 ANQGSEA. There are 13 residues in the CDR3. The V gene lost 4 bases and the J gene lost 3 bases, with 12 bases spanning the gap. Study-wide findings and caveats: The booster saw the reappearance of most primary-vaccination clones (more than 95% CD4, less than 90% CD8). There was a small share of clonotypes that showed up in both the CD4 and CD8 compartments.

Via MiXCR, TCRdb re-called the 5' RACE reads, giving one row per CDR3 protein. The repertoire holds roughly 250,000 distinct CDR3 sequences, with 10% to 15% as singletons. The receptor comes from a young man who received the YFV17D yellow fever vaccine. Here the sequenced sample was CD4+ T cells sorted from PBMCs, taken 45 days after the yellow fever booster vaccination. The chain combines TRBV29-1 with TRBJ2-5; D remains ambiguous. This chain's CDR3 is CSVVGWAEETQYF. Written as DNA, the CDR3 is TGCAGCGTTGTTGGCTGGGCTGAAGAGACCCAGTACTTC.